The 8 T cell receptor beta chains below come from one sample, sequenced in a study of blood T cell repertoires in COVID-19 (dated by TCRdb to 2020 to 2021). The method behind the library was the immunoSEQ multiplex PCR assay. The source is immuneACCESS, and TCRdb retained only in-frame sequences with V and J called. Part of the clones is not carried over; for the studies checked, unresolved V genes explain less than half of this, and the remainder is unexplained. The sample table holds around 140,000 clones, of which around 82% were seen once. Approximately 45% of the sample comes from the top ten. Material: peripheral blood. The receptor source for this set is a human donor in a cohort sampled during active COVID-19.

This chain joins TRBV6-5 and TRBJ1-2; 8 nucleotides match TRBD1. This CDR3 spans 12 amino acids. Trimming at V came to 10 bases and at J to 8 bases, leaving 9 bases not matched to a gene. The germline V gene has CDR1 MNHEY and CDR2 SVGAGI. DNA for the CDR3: TGTGCCACCCGAGGACAGGGAGGGGGCTACACCTTC. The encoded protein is CATRGQGGGYTF.

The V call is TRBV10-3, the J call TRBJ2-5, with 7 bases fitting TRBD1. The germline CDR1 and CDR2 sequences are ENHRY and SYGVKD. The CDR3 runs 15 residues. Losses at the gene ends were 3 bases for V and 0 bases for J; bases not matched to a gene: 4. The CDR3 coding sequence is TGTGCCATCAGTGATGGACAGGTGAACCAAGAGACCCAGTACTTC. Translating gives CAISDGQVNQETQYF.

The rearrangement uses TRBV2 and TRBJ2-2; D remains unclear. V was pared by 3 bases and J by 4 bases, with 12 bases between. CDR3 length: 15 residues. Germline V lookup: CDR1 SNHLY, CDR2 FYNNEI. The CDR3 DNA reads TGTGCCAGCAGTGATGGTACTACGGGCACCGGGGAGCTGTTTTTT. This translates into CASSDGTTGTGELFF.

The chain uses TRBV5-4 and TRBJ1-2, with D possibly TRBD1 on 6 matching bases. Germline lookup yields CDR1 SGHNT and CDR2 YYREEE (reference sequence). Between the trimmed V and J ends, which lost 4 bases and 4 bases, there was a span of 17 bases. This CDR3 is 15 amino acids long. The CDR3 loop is CASSPRGGGPYGYTF. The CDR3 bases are TGTGCCAGCAGCCCGAGGGGAGGGGGTCCCTATGGCTACACCTTC.

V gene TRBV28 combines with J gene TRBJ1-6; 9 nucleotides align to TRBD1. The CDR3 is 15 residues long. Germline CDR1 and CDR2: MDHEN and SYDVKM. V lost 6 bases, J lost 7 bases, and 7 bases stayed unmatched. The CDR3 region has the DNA TGTGCCAGCAGCCGGGGGACAGGGAGGAATTCACCCCTCCACTTT. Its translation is CASSRGTGRNSPLHF.

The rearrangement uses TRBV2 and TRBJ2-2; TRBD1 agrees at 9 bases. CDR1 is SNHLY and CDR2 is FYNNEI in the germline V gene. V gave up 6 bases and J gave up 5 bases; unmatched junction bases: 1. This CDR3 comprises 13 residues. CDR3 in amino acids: CASRQGATGELFF. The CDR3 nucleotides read TGTGCCAGCAGACAGGGGGCTACCGGGGAGCTGTTTTTT.

CDR3 in amino acids: CASSPSGKDYGYTF. CDR3 sequence (DNA): TGTGCCAGCTCACCCTCAGGGAAGGACTATGGCTACACCTTC. V gene TRBV18 combines with J gene TRBJ1-2; maybe TRBD1 (5 bases). V lost 3 bases to trimming and J lost 3 bases, with 11 bases between them. CDR1 is KGHSH, CDR2 LQKENI, per germline. The CDR3 is 14 amino acids.

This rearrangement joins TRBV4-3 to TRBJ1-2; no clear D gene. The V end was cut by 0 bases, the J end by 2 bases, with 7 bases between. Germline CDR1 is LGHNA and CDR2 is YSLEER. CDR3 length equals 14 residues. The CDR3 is CASSQDPGNYGYTF. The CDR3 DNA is TGCGCCAGCAGCCAAGACCCAGGAAACTATGGCTACACCTTC.